Listed below are T cell receptor beta chains from one sample, sequenced in a study of T cells in Graves' hyperthyroidism and ophthalmopathy. TCRdb re-analysed the multiplex PCR reads in MiXCR, keeping a single row per CDR3 protein. Of fewer than 400,000 distinct CDR3 sequences listed, around 15% are singletons. The specimen was blood. The origin of the receptors is a man in his fifties with Graves' ophthalmopathy. CDR3s include the opening cysteine and the closing phenylalanine or tryptophan. D genes are given only for firm matches. Clone size is shown for a subset of rows, as once, few, many or a class of expanded clone.

CDR3	DNA	D	V	J	size
CASSFHRDADTQYF	TGTGCCAGCAGTTTCCACAGGGACGCAGATACGCAGTATTTT	.	TRBV28	TRBJ2-3	.
CASSEAGGRYNEQFF	TGTGCCAGCAGCGAGGCAGGCGGACGATACAATGAGCAGTTCTTC	.	TRBV25-1	TRBJ2-1	.
CSARDPGETQYF	TGCAGTGCTAGAGATCCGGGGGAGACCCAGTACTTC	.	TRBV20-1	TRBJ2-5	many
CASSYPRSGNTEAFF	TGTGCCAGCAGTTACCCTCGGTCGGGGAACACTGAAGCTTTCTTT	.	TRBV6-2/TRBV6-3	TRBJ1-1	few
CASSRTTGNYGYTF	TGTGCCAGCAGTCGCACGACAGGCAACTATGGCTACACCTTC	.	TRBV27	TRBJ1-2	many
CATSRDGGGYGYTF	TGTGCCACCAGCAGAGATGGGGGAGGGTATGGCTACACCTTC	.	TRBV15	TRBJ1-2	few
CASSRTTSGAPYEQYF	TGTGCCAGCAGCCGGACGACTAGCGGCGCCCCTTACGAGCAGTACTTC	TRBD2	TRBV11-2	TRBJ2-7	many
CASSPYRQPPRNYEQYF	TGTGCCAGCAGTCCCTATCGCCAGCCGCCTCGGAACTACGAGCAGTACTTC	.	TRBV28	TRBJ2-7	many
CASSQGGSSPREQFF	TGCGCCAGCAGCCAAGGCGGGAGTAGCCCCCGAGAGCAGTTCTTC	TRBD2	TRBV4-1	TRBJ2-1	few
CASSLGTSSDEQFF	TGTGCCAGCTCACTCGGGACTAGTAGCGATGAGCAGTTCTTC	TRBD2	TRBV18	TRBJ2-1	many